The source of this TCR beta chain is a study of blood T cell repertoires in COVID-19. In the study overall: Italy, Spain and the United States were the sources of the convalescent and acute COVID-19 samples. The analysed material was cDNA or gDNA that came from T cells, B-cell-depleted T cells, or PBMCs.

The germline V and J ends were trimmed by 4 bases and 1 base, with 13 bases remaining between them. CDR1 KGHSH and CDR2 LQKENI come from the germline V gene. The CDR3 is made up of 15 amino acids. This clone turned up a few times. In the original workflow: Reference gene primers were amplified, and this amplification served to estimate nucleated cell counts. The protocol was immunoSEQ multiplex PCR, while the TCRdb copy is restricted to in-frame clones and leaves out a portion. D and trimming come from the DNA, and the V and J calls and clone size come from that table. Among around 180,000 clones listed, roughly 80% were seen once.

The receptor's source is a woman in her twenties or thirties with acute or convalescent COVID-19. Sequenced material: peripheral blood. The chain couples TRBV18 to TRBJ1-2, with a possible D match to TRBD1 (5 bases). The CDR3 DNA reads as TGTGCCAGCTCACTCAAAGAGGGACTTAACTATGGCTACACCTTC. Protein product: CASSLKEGLNYGYTF.